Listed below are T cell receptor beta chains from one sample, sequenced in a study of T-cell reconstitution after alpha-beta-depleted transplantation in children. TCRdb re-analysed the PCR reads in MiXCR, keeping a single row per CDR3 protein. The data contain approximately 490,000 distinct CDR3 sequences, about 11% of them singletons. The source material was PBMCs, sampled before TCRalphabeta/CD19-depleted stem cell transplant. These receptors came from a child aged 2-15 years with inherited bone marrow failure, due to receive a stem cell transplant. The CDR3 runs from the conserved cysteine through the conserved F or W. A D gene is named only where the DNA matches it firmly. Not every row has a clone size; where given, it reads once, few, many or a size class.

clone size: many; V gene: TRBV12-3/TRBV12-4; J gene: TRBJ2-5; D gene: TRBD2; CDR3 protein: CASSPPGLAAQETQYF; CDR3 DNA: TGTGCCAGCAGTCCCCCGGGACTAGCGGCTCAAGAGACCCAGTACTTC
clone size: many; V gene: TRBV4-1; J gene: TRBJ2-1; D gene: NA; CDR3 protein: CASSQDLGLLVGRNEQFF; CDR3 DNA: TGCGCCAGCAGCCAAGATCTTGGCCTCCTAGTGGGCCGCAATGAGCAGTTCTTC
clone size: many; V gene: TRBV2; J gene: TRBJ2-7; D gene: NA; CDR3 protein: CASSEQGQTYEQYF; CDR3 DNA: TGTGCCAGCAGCGAACAGGGTCAGACCTACGAGCAGTACTTC
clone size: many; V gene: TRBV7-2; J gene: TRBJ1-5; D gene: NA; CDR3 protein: CASSTGQGYQPQHF; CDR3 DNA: TGTGCCAGCAGCACTGGGCAGGGATATCAGCCCCAGCATTTT
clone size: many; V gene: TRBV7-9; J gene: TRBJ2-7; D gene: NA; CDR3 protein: CASSHGTYEQYF; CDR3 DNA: TGTGCCAGCAGCCACGGGACCTACGAGCAGTACTTC
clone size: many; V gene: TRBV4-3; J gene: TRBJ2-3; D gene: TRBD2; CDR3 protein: CASSQDRSGRDDTQYF; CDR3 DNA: TGCGCCAGCAGCCAAGACCGGAGCGGGAGGGACGATACGCAGTATTTT
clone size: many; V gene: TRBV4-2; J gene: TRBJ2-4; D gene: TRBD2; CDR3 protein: CASSQGGEGINIQYF; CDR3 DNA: TGTGCCAGCAGCCAAGGAGGGGAGGGGATAAACATTCAGTACTTC
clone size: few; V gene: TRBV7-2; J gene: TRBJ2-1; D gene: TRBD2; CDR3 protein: CASSYLWRELNNEQFF; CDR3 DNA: TGTGCCAGCAGCTACCTTTGGCGGGAGCTTAACAATGAGCAGTTCTTC
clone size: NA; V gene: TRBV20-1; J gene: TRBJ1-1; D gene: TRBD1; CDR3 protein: CSAQDRGETEAFF; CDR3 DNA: TGCAGTGCTCAAGACAGGGGAGAAACTGAAGCTTTCTTT
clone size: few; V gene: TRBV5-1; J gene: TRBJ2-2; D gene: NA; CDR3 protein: CASSLPGLTGELFF; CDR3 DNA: TGCGCCAGCAGCTTGCCAGGACTCACCGGGGAGCTGTTTTTT
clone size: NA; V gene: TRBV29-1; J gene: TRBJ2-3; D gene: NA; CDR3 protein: CSIDWDTRTDTQYF; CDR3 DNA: TGCAGCATTGACTGGGACACTCGCACAGATACGCAGTATTTT
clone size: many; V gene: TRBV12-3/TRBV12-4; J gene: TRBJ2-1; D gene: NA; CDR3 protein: CASSYPRGTYNEQFF; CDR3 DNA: TGTGCCAGCAGCTACCCCAGGGGAACCTACAATGAGCAGTTCTTC
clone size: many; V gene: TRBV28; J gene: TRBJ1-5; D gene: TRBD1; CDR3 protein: CASSLLAGQSLSQPQHF; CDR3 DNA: TGTGCCAGCAGTTTACTCGCGGGACAGTCCTTATCTCAGCCCCAGCATTTT
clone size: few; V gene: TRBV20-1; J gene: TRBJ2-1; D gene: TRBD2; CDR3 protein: CSARDLATSGRGYNEQFF; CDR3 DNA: TGCAGTGCTAGAGATCTCGCGACTAGCGGGAGGGGCTACAATGAGCAGTTCTTC
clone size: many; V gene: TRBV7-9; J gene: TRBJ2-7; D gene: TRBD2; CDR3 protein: CASTPLGGSRNEQYF; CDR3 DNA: TGTGCCAGCACCCCCCTGGGAGGGAGTAGGAACGAGCAGTACTTC
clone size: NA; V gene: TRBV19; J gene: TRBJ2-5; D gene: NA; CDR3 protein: CASSWGRSWQETQYF; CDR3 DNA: TGTGCCAGTAGTTGGGGGAGATCGTGGCAAGAGACCCAGTACTTC
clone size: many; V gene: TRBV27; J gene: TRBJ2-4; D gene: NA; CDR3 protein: CASSSSTVWGAKNIQYF; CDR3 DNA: TGTGCCAGCAGTTCGTCAACCGTTTGGGGGGCCAAAAACATTCAGTACTTC
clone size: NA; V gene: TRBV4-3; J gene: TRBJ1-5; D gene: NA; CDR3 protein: CASSLDGSRNQPQHF; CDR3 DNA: TGCGCCAGCAGCCTGGATGGCAGCCGCAATCAGCCCCAGCATTTT
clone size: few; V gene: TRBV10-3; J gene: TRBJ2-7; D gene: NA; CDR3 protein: CAISRDRSYEQYF; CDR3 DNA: TGTGCCATCAGTAGGGACCGCTCCTACGAGCAGTACTTC
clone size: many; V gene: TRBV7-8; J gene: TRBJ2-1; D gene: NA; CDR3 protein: CASRGASYNEQFF; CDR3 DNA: TGTGCCAGCCGAGGGGCCTCCTACAATGAGCAGTTCTTC
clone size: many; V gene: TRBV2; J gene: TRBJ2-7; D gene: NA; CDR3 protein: CASSYPGLEQYF; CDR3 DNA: TGTGCCAGCAGCTACCCGGGGCTCGAGCAGTACTTC
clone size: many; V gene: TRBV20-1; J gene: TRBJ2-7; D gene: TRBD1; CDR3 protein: CSASPGQGSYEQYF; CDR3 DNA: TGCAGTGCAAGTCCGGGACAGGGCTCCTACGAGCAGTACTTC
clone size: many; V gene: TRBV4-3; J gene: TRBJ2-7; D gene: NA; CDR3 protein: CASSQEVSGYSYEQYF; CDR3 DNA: TGCGCCAGCAGCCAAGAGGTTAGCGGTTACTCCTACGAGCAGTACTTC
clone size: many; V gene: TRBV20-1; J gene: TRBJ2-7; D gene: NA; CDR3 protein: CSARTVDSYEQYF; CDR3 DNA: TGCAGTGCGAGGACAGTCGACTCCTACGAGCAGTACTTC
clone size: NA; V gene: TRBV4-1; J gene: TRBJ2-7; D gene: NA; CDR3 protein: CASSQDPRGSNEQYF; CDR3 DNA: TGCGCCAGCAGCCAAGATCCCAGGGGAAGCAACGAGCAGTACTTC
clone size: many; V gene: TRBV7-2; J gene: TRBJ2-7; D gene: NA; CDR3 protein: CASSLVSTEYEQYF; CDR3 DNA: TGTGCCAGCAGCTTAGTTAGTACGGAATACGAGCAGTACTTC
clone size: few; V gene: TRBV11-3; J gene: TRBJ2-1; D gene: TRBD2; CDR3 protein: CASSLAGASDEQFF; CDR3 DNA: TGTGCCAGCAGCCTAGCGGGAGCGTCCGATGAGCAGTTCTTC
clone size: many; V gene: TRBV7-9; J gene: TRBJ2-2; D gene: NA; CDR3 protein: CASSFPLAKVTGELFF; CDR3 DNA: TGTGCCAGCAGCTTTCCCCTAGCCAAAGTCACCGGGGAGCTGTTTTTT
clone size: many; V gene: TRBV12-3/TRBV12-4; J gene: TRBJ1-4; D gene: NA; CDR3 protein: CASTQPSEKLFF; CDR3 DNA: TGTGCCAGCACCCAGCCCTCTGAAAAACTGTTTTTT
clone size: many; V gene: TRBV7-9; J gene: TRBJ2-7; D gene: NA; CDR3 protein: CASSLDRWPYEQYF; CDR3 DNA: TGTGCCAGCAGCTTAGACAGGTGGCCCTACGAGCAGTACTTC
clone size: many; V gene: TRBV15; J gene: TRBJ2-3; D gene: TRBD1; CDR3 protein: CATSSTGGSADTQYF; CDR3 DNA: TGTGCCACCAGCAGTACAGGGGGCAGCGCAGATACGCAGTATTTT
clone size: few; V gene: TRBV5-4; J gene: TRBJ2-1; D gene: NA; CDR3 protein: CASSWVRDHPNEQFF; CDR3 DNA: TGTGCCAGCAGCTGGGTTCGGGACCACCCCAATGAGCAGTTCTTC
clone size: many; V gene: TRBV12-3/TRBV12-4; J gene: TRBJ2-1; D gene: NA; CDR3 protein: CASSSGTPVDEQFF; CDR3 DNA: TGTGCCAGCAGTTCCGGGACCCCAGTGGATGAGCAGTTCTTC
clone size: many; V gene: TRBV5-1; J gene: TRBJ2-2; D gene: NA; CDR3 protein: CASHPRPGTGELFF; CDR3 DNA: TGCGCCAGCCACCCCCGCCCGGGGACCGGGGAGCTGTTTTTT
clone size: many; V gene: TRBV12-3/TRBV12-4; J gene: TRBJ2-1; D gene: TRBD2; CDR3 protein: CASRIAGGGYNEQFF; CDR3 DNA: TGTGCCAGCAGGATAGCGGGAGGGGGGTACAATGAGCAGTTCTTC
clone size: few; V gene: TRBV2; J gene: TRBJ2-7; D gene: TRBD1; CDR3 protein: CASSGGTGAYEQYF; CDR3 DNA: TGTGCCAGCAGTGGAGGGACAGGGGCCTACGAGCAGTACTTC
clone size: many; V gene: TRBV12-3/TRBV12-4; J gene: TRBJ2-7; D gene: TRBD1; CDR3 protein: CASSPSARFYRGEQYF; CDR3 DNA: TGTGCCAGCAGTCCCTCCGCTAGATTTTACAGGGGCGAGCAGTACTTC